This TCR beta chain was sequenced during a study of T cell repertoires in cytomegalovirus infection. General study results and limits: Accumulated public TCR beta family frequency recognized individuals carrying CMV together with the relevant HLA.

The CDR3 sequence is 13 residues long. V was trimmed by 9 bases and J by 1 base, leaving 12 bases between them. Germline V gene sequence: CDR1 ENHRY, CDR2 SYGVKD. The sample holds a few counts of this clonotype. What it recognizes is unknown. From the reads, TCRdb called clonotypes with MiXCR, one entry per CDR3 protein. The repertoire holds roughly 340,000 distinct CDR3 sequences, with approximately 32% as singletons. This specimen consisted of cultured PBMCs, obtained from culture after CMV antigen stimulation. The TCR sequence derives from a human donor in good health (CMV status not recorded). Some clones in this sample may be carry-over from other donors' samples. The chain joins TRBV10-3 to TRBJ1-1, with D possibly matching TRBD1 (6 bases). CDR3 sequence reads: CAILQGGNTEAFF. Here the CDR3 DNA reads TGTGCCATTCTACAGGGTGGGAACACTGAAGCTTTCTTT.